This is a list of T cell receptor beta chains from one sample in a study of OX40 agonist ivuxolimab in advanced cancers. Sequencing used immunoSEQ multiplex PCR; TCRdb keeps in-frame clones, though not all of them. The repertoire consists of around 65,000 clones, with more than 85% occurring once and the leading ten covering roughly an eighth. The specimen was CD4+ or CD8+ T cells sorted from blood, collected in a trial of the OX40 agonist ivuxolimab. These receptors were collected from an adult with an advanced solid tumor such as melanoma, head and neck, liver or kidney cancer. Both conserved end residues are part of each CDR3. Each record gives: D gene, J gene, V gene, clone size, CDR3 protein, CDR3 DNA. The D gene is left open where the match is weak. Size is stated for part of the rows, as once, few or many counts, or as a class when the clone is expanded.

.	TRBJ2-7	TRBV7-2	.	CASSLSESEYEQYF	TGTGCCAGCAGCTTAAGTGAGAGCGAGTACGAGCAGTACTTC
.	TRBJ1-1	TRBV28	.	CASSFTDNTEAFF	TGTGCCAGCAGTTTTACCGACAACACTGAAGCTTTCTTT
TRBD1	TRBJ2-7	TRBV19	.	CASSISSGQGGDEQYF	TGTGCCAGTAGTATTTCTTCGGGACAGGGTGGCGACGAGCAGTACTTC
TRBD2	TRBJ2-5	TRBV11-2	.	CASSLAGGSLETQYF	TGTGCCAGCAGCTTAGCCGGGGGGAGTTTAGAGACCCAGTACTTC
.	TRBJ2-5	TRBV5-4	.	CASSLRGETQYF	TGTGCCAGCAGCTTAAGGGGGGAGACCCAGTACTTC
.	TRBJ1-1	TRBV9	hyperexpanded	CASSVSGHTEAFF	TGTGCCAGCAGCGTATCGGGCCACACTGAAGCTTTCTTT
TRBD2	TRBJ2-5	TRBV4-1	.	CASSASGGTQETQYF	TGCGCCAGCAGCGCCAGCGGGGGCACGCAAGAGACCCAGTACTTC
.	TRBJ2-7	TRBV27	.	CASSLIGSEQYF	TGTGCCAGCAGTTTAATCGGTTCCGAGCAGTACTTC
TRBD1	TRBJ2-7	TRBV5-6	.	CASSIGTGGYEQYF	TGTGCCAGCAGCATCGGGACAGGGGGCTACGAGCAGTACTTC
TRBD1	TRBJ2-3	TRBV19	.	CASTPGQGADTQYF	TGTGCCAGTACCCCGGGACAGGGAGCAGATACGCAGTATTTT
TRBD1	TRBJ2-5	TRBV4-1	.	CASSPPDRVETQYF	TGCGCCAGCAGCCCCCCCGACAGGGTAGAGACCCAGTACTTC
.	TRBJ1-1	TRBV7-9	.	CASSAWMNTEAFF	TGTGCCAGCAGCGCCTGGATGAACACTGAAGCTTTCTTT
.	TRBJ1-4	TRBV5-1	.	CASSTDLSEKLFF	TGCGCCAGCAGCACTGACCTGAGTGAAAAACTGTTTTTT
.	TRBJ1-2	TRBV7-2	.	CASSLEAVYGYTF	TGTGCCAGCAGCTTAGAGGCAGTCTATGGCTACACCTTC
TRBD1	TRBJ1-2	TRBV6-5	medium-sized	CASGQGVRDGYTF	TGTGCCAGCGGTCAGGGGGTTCGGGATGGCTACACCTTC
.	TRBJ1-5	TRBV5-6	.	CASSFGGFGNQPQHF	TGTGCCAGCAGCTTTGGGGGGTTCGGCAATCAGCCCCAGCATTTT
.	TRBJ2-2	TRBV9	.	CASSPRTGNTGELFF	TGTGCCAGCAGCCCCCGGACGGGGAACACCGGGGAGCTGTTTTTT
.	TRBJ1-2	TRBV6-5	.	CASILRGGYTF	TGTGCCAGCATCCTCAGGGGAGGCTACACCTTC
TRBD2	TRBJ2-3	TRBV5-4	.	CASSPPPSGVYDTQYF	TGTGCCAGCAGCCCCCCTCCTAGCGGGGTATACGATACGCAGTATTTT
.	TRBJ1-2	TRBV6-5	.	CASSYGLVDYGYTF	TGTGCCAGCAGTTACGGTTTGGTGGACTATGGCTACACCTTC
.	TRBJ1-1	TRBV9	.	CASSVNVVGTEAFF	TGTGCCAGCAGCGTAAACGTGGTAGGGACTGAAGCTTTCTTT
.	TRBJ2-7	TRBV4-1	once	CASSLRDNSYEQYF	TGCGCCAGCAGCCTCCGGGACAACTCCTACGAGCAGTACTTC
TRBD1	TRBJ2-2	TRBV5-4	.	CASSPDRGLAGELFF	TGTGCCAGCAGCCCCGACAGGGGGTTAGCCGGGGAGCTGTTTTTT
.	TRBJ1-5	TRBV19	.	CASSRFSNQPQHF	TGTGCCAGTAGCAGATTTAGCAATCAGCCCCAGCATTTT